A selection of T cell receptor beta chains follows, all from one sample in a study of blood T cells in healthy people across ages. A single record per CDR3 protein comes from TCRdb applying MiXCR to the 5' RACE reads. The sample gives approximately 1,100,000 distinct CDR3 sequences, more than 40% of which show up once; around 18% is in the top ten. The sequenced sample was blood. These receptors all come from a woman aged 55 to 70 in good health. CDR3s include the opening cysteine and the closing phenylalanine or tryptophan. D genes are given only for firm matches. For some rows the clone size is stated as once, few or many, or as a class when expanded; others skip it.

CDR3nt: TGTGCCAGCAGCGTAGACGGGGGCACTGAAGCTTTCTTT
CDR3aa: CASSVDGGTEAFF
abundance: -
d_gene: -
len: 13
j_gene: TRBJ1-1
v_gene: TRBV9

CDR3nt: TGTGCCAGCAGTTACTCGGGGACCCTGGGCGAGCAGTACTTC
CDR3aa: CASSYSGTLGEQYF
abundance: few
d_gene: -
len: 14
j_gene: TRBJ2-7
v_gene: TRBV6-2/TRBV6-3

CDR3nt: TGTGCCAGCAGCCAAGGGGGGTTCTCGATCTACGAGCAGTACTTC
CDR3aa: CASSQGGFSIYEQYF
abundance: few
d_gene: -
len: 15
j_gene: TRBJ2-7
v_gene: TRBV3-1

CDR3nt: TGTGCCAGCAGGGACAGTGGGAGCGGTTCCGAGCAGTACTTC
CDR3aa: CASRDSGSGSEQYF
abundance: -
d_gene: -
len: 14
j_gene: TRBJ2-7
v_gene: TRBV7-9

CDR3nt: TGTGCCAGCAGCTTGGGAGGGACGCGACCCTACGAGCAGTACTTC
CDR3aa: CASSLGGTRPYEQYF
abundance: -
d_gene: -
len: 15
j_gene: TRBJ2-7
v_gene: TRBV5-6

CDR3nt: TGTGCCAGCAGTGCCCTAGCGGGAGTTGGCTCCTACAATGAGCAGTTCTTC
CDR3aa: CASSALAGVGSYNEQFF
abundance: few
d_gene: TRBD2
len: 17
j_gene: TRBJ2-1
v_gene: TRBV6-1

CDR3nt: TGCAGCGTTGCAAAAGAGGCTAGGACCACCGGGCAGTTCTTC
CDR3aa: CSVAKEARTTGQFF
abundance: -
d_gene: -
len: 14
j_gene: TRBJ2-1
v_gene: TRBV29-1

CDR3nt: TGCAGTGCTAGGCCAGGCCCTAATGAAAAACTGTTTTTT
CDR3aa: CSARPGPNEKLFF
abundance: few
d_gene: -
len: 13
j_gene: TRBJ1-4
v_gene: TRBV20-1

CDR3nt: TGTGCCAGCGGACCCGACAGGGTTGGAGAAAAACTGTTTTTT
CDR3aa: CASGPDRVGEKLFF
abundance: -
d_gene: TRBD1
len: 14
j_gene: TRBJ1-4
v_gene: TRBV18

CDR3nt: TGCAGTGCTACAGGACAGGTTTTCACCGGGGAGCTGTTTTTT
CDR3aa: CSATGQVFTGELFF
abundance: -
d_gene: TRBD1
len: 14
j_gene: TRBJ2-2
v_gene: TRBV20-1

CDR3nt: TGTGCCAGCAGTTTCGGGGACATTCTGTATTTT
CDR3aa: CASSFGDILYF
abundance: few
d_gene: -
len: 11
j_gene: TRBJ2-3
v_gene: TRBV6-2/TRBV6-3

CDR3nt: TGTGCCAGCAGCTACAGGGGGCCGTATGAAGGCTACACCTTC
CDR3aa: CASSYRGPYEGYTF
abundance: -
d_gene: TRBD1
len: 14
j_gene: TRBJ1-2
v_gene: TRBV28

CDR3nt: TGTGCCAGCAGTACGGGGACTACCGGCGAGCAGTACTTC
CDR3aa: CASSTGTTGEQYF
abundance: few
d_gene: TRBD2
len: 13
j_gene: TRBJ2-7
v_gene: TRBV27

CDR3nt: TGCGGAGGACTAGCGGGAGGTTCCTACGAGCAGTACTTC
CDR3aa: CGGLAGGSYEQYF
abundance: few
d_gene: TRBD2
len: 13
j_gene: TRBJ2-7
v_gene: TRBV28

CDR3nt: TGTGCCAGCATCCGAAGGGGGGGCTACAATGAGCAGTTCTTC
CDR3aa: CASIRRGGYNEQFF
abundance: few
d_gene: -
len: 14
j_gene: TRBJ2-1
v_gene: TRBV7-2

CDR3nt: TGTGCCAGCAGTTTGGCAGATACGCAGCATTTT
CDR3aa: CASSLADTQHF
abundance: once
d_gene: -
len: 11
j_gene: TRBJ1-5
v_gene: TRBV28

CDR3nt: TGTGCCAGCTCCCCGGCACTAGCGGGCCTACCGGAGGTCTACAATGAGCAGTTCTTC
CDR3aa: CASSPALAGLPEVYNEQFF
abundance: -
d_gene: TRBD2
len: 19
j_gene: TRBJ2-1
v_gene: TRBV12-3/TRBV12-4